The present T cell receptor beta chain was sequenced within a study of blood T cell repertoires in COVID-19. Some clones are missing from TCRdb's copy, which holds only in-frame ones; the method was immunoSEQ multiplex PCR. The sample consists of 250,000 to 350,000 clones, 84% of them appearing once. Deletions cut 5 bases from V and 5 bases from J, with 15 bases between. Germline values: CDR1 SQVTM, CDR2 ANQGSEA. CDR3 length: 13 amino acids. This chain connects TRBV29-1 to TRBJ2-5, with TRBD2 as a possible D gene (6 bases). The TCR sequence derives from a person aged 65 to 85 with COVID-19, enrolled during active disease. Material for sequencing was peripheral blood. The DNA of the CDR3 is TGCAGCGTTTATCGGGGGAGCTGGGAGACCCAGTACTTC. It specifies CSVYRGSWETQYF.